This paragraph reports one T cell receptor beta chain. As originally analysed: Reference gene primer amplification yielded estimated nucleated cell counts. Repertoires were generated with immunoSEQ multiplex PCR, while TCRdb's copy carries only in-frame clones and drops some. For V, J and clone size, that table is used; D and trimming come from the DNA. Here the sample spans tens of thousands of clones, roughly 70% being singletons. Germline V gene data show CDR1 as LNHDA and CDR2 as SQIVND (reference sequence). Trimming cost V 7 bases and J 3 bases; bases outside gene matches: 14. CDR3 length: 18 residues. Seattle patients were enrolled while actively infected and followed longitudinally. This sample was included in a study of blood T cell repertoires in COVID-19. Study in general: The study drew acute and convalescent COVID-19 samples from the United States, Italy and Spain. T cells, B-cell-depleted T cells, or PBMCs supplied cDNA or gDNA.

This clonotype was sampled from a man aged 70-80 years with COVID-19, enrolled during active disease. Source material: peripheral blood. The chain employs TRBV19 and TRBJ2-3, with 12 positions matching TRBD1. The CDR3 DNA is TGTGCCAGTAACCCCGGGCGGGGACAGGGGGCTGTTACAGATACGCAGTATTTT. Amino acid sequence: CASNPGRGQGAVTDTQYF.